This is a list of T cell receptor beta chains from one sample in a study of blood T cell repertoires in COVID-19. Method: immunoSEQ multiplex PCR; TCRdb's copy keeps in-frame clones and lacks some. The repertoire holds some 350,000 clones, with 89% as singletons. Sequencing used peripheral blood. The source of these receptors is a woman in her 30s with COVID-19, enrolled during active disease. Both conserved end residues are part of each CDR3.

V gene: TRBV18
J gene: TRBJ1-1
CDR3 protein: CASSIDGHPNTEAFF

V gene: TRBV6-2/TRBV6-3
J gene: TRBJ1-2
CDR3 protein: CASSWDRALRGYTF

V gene: TRBV10-3
J gene: TRBJ2-3
CDR3 protein: CATAPPARDLGDTQYF

V gene: TRBV6-5
J gene: TRBJ1-5
CDR3 protein: CASRDRGGGNQPQHF

V gene: TRBV4-1
J gene: TRBJ2-1
CDR3 protein: CASSPGHGTGDSFF

V gene: TRBV11-3
J gene: TRBJ2-1
CDR3 protein: CASSLGPGLAGGGSYNEQFF

V gene: TRBV4-1
J gene: TRBJ1-4
CDR3 protein: CASSRGTSGWNEKLFF

V gene: TRBV7-9
J gene: TRBJ2-3
CDR3 protein: CASSELAGNTDTQYF

V gene: TRBV5-1
J gene: TRBJ2-7
CDR3 protein: CASSLGLAGDEQYF

V gene: TRBV19
J gene: TRBJ2-2
CDR3 protein: CASRYGGELFF

V gene: TRBV2
J gene: TRBJ2-7
CDR3 protein: CASSEEGTGAYEQYF

V gene: TRBV5-1
J gene: TRBJ1-1
CDR3 protein: CASSSWGGGGNTEAFF

V gene: TRBV27
J gene: TRBJ2-1
CDR3 protein: CASSVAGVSYNEQFF

V gene: TRBV6-1
J gene: TRBJ1-5
CDR3 protein: CASSDGTENQPQHF

V gene: TRBV28
J gene: TRBJ2-3
CDR3 protein: CASRTWRSTDTQYF

V gene: TRBV6-5
J gene: TRBJ1-6
CDR3 protein: CATKGRVGSPLHF

V gene: TRBV28
J gene: TRBJ2-7
CDR3 protein: CATRRGGKDEQYF

V gene: TRBV11-3
J gene: TRBJ2-4
CDR3 protein: CASSPPEIWSAKNIQYF

V gene: TRBV27
J gene: TRBJ2-7
CDR3 protein: CASSIDRGPYEQYF

V gene: TRBV24-1
J gene: TRBJ1-6
CDR3 protein: CATSDIPVEAYSPLHF

V gene: TRBV15
J gene: TRBJ2-5
CDR3 protein: CATSPLVGTSVLQETQYF

V gene: TRBV29-1
J gene: TRBJ2-5
CDR3 protein: CSVSTTGGKETQYF

V gene: TRBV19
J gene: TRBJ2-5
CDR3 protein: CASSIWAGETQYF

V gene: TRBV7-2
J gene: TRBJ1-3
CDR3 protein: CASSLDRGRVGNTIYF

V gene: TRBV7-2
J gene: TRBJ1-2
CDR3 protein: CASSLSTGVYGYTF

V gene: TRBV6-2/TRBV6-3
J gene: TRBJ1-6
CDR3 protein: CASSYFGRGENSPLHF

V gene: TRBV10-1
J gene: TRBJ2-1
CDR3 protein: CASSYRTGRYNEQFF

V gene: TRBV15
J gene: TRBJ1-2
CDR3 protein: CATSRDSYGYTF

V gene: TRBV5-6
J gene: TRBJ1-2
CDR3 protein: CASSFDRVVRGYTF

V gene: TRBV4-3
J gene: TRBJ2-3
CDR3 protein: CASSQVLASGADTQYF

V gene: TRBV18
J gene: TRBJ2-7
CDR3 protein: CASSPSTGEGEQYF

V gene: TRBV5-8
J gene: TRBJ2-5
CDR3 protein: CASEPSLARGETQYF

V gene: TRBV7-9
J gene: TRBJ1-6
CDR3 protein: CASSPSRTGSSPLHF

V gene: TRBV2
J gene: TRBJ2-7
CDR3 protein: CASSSERGVSYEQYF

V gene: TRBV18
J gene: TRBJ2-2
CDR3 protein: CASSPRTGGAEGTGELFF

V gene: TRBV5-4
J gene: TRBJ2-3
CDR3 protein: CASSLGIDYTDTQYF

V gene: TRBV2
J gene: TRBJ1-1
CDR3 protein: CASARRRTATEAFF

V gene: TRBV4-3
J gene: TRBJ2-2
CDR3 protein: CASSQAGTGGAGAAGELFF

V gene: TRBV5-6
J gene: TRBJ1-4
CDR3 protein: CASSLPLQAGEKLFF

V gene: TRBV7-9
J gene: TRBJ1-6
CDR3 protein: CASSLDSSNSPLHF

V gene: TRBV24-1
J gene: TRBJ1-2
CDR3 protein: CATSDPVGEGGYTF

V gene: TRBV18
J gene: TRBJ1-3
CDR3 protein: CASSPNFSGSSTGNTIYF

V gene: TRBV4-3
J gene: TRBJ2-1
CDR3 protein: CASSQEAGGSYNEQFF

V gene: TRBV27
J gene: TRBJ1-1
CDR3 protein: CASSLTGSTEAFF

V gene: TRBV9
J gene: TRBJ2-1
CDR3 protein: CASSVGGLGQFF

V gene: TRBV11-2
J gene: TRBJ1-4
CDR3 protein: CASSPRTGGNEKLFF

V gene: TRBV7-6
J gene: TRBJ2-7
CDR3 protein: CASTRYSPSSYEQYF

V gene: TRBV5-6
J gene: TRBJ2-1
CDR3 protein: CASSLSRAPYNEQFF